The 13 T cell receptor beta chains below come from one sample, sequenced in a study of blood T cell repertoires in COVID-19 (dated by TCRdb to 2018 to 2021). Libraries were built with the immunoSEQ multiplex PCR assay. TCRdb's version of the immuneACCESS table is confined to in-frame rearrangements and falls short of the full clone set. An unresolved V gene accounts for under half of the shortfall where checked; the remainder is of unknown origin. Within this sample are some 200,000 clones, with roughly four fifths of them counted one time only. The ten largest account for roughly 6.1% of the sample. Sample: peripheral blood. The receptor set was obtained from a woman in her thirties or forties with acute or convalescent COVID-19.

The V call is TRBV5-1, the J call TRBJ1-2, with a tentative D call TRBD1 (6 bases). CDR1 and CDR2 from the germline V gene are SGHRS and YFSETQ. V shed 7 bases and J shed 0 bases, with 16 bases lying between them. The CDR3 has 15 residues. CDR3 nucleotides: TGCGCCAGCCGGGTCTCCCGGACAGCTAACTATGGCTACACCTTC. Its protein product is CASRVSRTANYGYTF.

The chain joins TRBV28 to TRBJ1-3, with a tentative D call TRBD1 (6 bases). The CDR3 runs to 12 residues. Trimming took off 6 bases at V and 8 bases at J, with 11 bases between the two ends. CDR1 MDHEN and CDR2 SYDVKM come from the germline V gene. CDR3 in amino acids: CASREGVHTIYF. CDR3 coding DNA: TGTGCCAGCAGAGAGGGGGTACACACCATATATTTT.

The CDR3 DNA reads TGTGCCAGCAGTTTTGCCCAGGCGGGGTCAGATACGCAGTATTTT. Amino acids: CASSFAQAGSDTQYF. The chain employs TRBV28 and TRBJ2-3, with a weak D call TRBD2 (6 bases). V lost 3 bases and J lost 4, with 14 bases in between. CDR3 length: 15 amino acids. The germline V gene encodes CDR1 MDHEN and CDR2 SYDVKM.

For the CDR3, the DNA is TGTGCCAGCAGCTTCGGCGGGATCCACTACGAGCAGTACTTC. It specifies CASSFGGIHYEQYF. The chain joins TRBV13 to TRBJ2-7; weak D call: TRBD2 (6 bases). The CDR3 extends over 14 amino acids. Trimming took 3 bases from V and 3 from J, leaving 12 bases between them. Germline CDR1 is PRHDT and CDR2 is FYEKMQ (reference sequence).

The gene calls are TRBV7-3 and TRBJ2-1, with TRBD2 identical over 8 bases. The J segment lost 0 bases and the V segment lost 1 base, leaving 14 bases of the junction unmatched. Germline V gene data show CDR1 as SGHTA and CDR2 as FQGTGA. The CDR3 spans 20 residues. The CDR3 spells CASSLRGSSGFNSSYNEQFF. CDR3 bases: TGTGCCAGCAGCTTAAGAGGGTCTAGCGGGTTCAATAGCTCCTACAATGAGCAGTTCTTC.

The V call is TRBV9, the J call TRBJ1-5; D remains unclear. Trimming pared 5 bases from V and 7 bases from J, leaving 13 bases between. The CDR3 has 13 amino acids. Germline values: CDR1 SGDLS, CDR2 YYNGEE. This CDR3 reads CASRHCRGQPQHF. In nucleotides, the CDR3 is TGTGCCAGCAGGCATTGTCGGGGACAGCCCCAGCATTTT.

The count of this clone is one. The rearrangement joins TRBV7-8 to TRBJ1-2; TRBD1 aligns across 8 bases. The germline V gene encodes CDR1 SGHVS and CDR2 FQNEAQ. This CDR3 comprises 14 residues. Germline trimming cut 5 bases from V and 8 bases from J; bases unmatched to any gene: 10. The CDR3 region is CASSDLQGARGYTF. Written as DNA, the CDR3 is TGTGCCAGCAGCGACCTTCAGGGGGCGCGGGGCTACACCTTC.

This clone showed up just a few times. The genes are TRBV15 and TRBJ2-1; 7 nucleotides agree with TRBD1. The CDR3 is made up of 17 amino acids. Germline trimming cut 7 bases from V and 6 bases from J; bases unmatched to any gene: 18. The germline CDR1 and CDR2 sequences are LNHNV and YYDKDF (reference sequence). CDR3 coding DNA: TGTGCCACCAAGACAGGGTCTCTGTTCGGAACCCTCAATGAGCAGTTCTTC. This encodes CATKTGSLFGTLNEQFF.

The V call is TRBV15, the J call TRBJ1-5; weak D call: TRBD1 (5 bases). This CDR3 has 15 residues. Looked up from germline, CDR1 is LNHNV and CDR2 is YYDKDF (reference sequence). The V gene lost 5 bases and the J gene lost 5 bases, with 16 bases spanning the gap. CDR3 nucleotides: TGTGCCACCAGCGGAGGTAGGGAGGGGTATCAGCCCCAGCATTTT. Its protein product is CATSGGREGYQPQHF.

This chain joins TRBV18 and TRBJ1-2; 8 bases are shared with TRBD1. V lost 5 bases and J lost 3; bases outside the gene matches: 8. The CDR3 contains 15 residues. Germline assignment: CDR1 KGHSH and CDR2 LQKENI. CDR3 protein: CASSITGGTDYGYTF. The CDR3 DNA reads as TGTGCCAGCTCAATCACAGGGGGTACTGACTATGGCTACACCTTC.

This rearrangement joins TRBV24-1 to TRBJ2-1; 12 bases are a match to TRBD1. Trimming removed 9 bases from V and 7 bases from J; junction bases left unmatched: 9. This CDR3 is 15 amino acids long. Germline-derived CDR1 and CDR2 are KGHDR and SFDVKD. CDR3 DNA sequence: TGTGCCACCGAGCCAGGGACAGGGGGCTGGAATGAGCAGTTCTTC. This gives the protein CATEPGTGGWNEQFF.

J is TRBJ1-1 and V is TRBV29-1; a possible D gene is TRBD1 (5 bases). V was pared by 7 bases and J by 1 base, with 13 bases between. Germline CDR1 reads SQVTM; CDR2 reads ANQGSEA. The CDR3 runs to 13 residues. The CDR3, as DNA: TGCAGCGCTAGTACAGGTACGAACACTGAAGCTTTCTTT. This sequence encodes CSASTGTNTEAFF.

The chain combines TRBV5-1 with TRBJ2-1, with D perhaps TRBD1 (5 bases). The CDR3 covers 14 residues. Trimming shortened V by 0 bases and J by 8 bases, and 12 bases separated the two germline ends. The germline V gene has CDR1 SGHRS and CDR2 YFSETQ. CDR3 DNA: TGCGCCAGCAGCTTGGTGGTAGGGGATGATGAGCAGTTCTTC. It is translated as CASSLVVGDDEQFF.